This T cell receptor beta chain derives from a study of CD8 T cells in ankylosing spondylitis. Study observations and caveats: Disease-linked clones reportedly showed significant enrichment in matched ankylosing spondylitis synovial fluid. Within peripheral blood, clones linked to disease were CD8+ and relatively rare. In the blood and synovial fluid of reactive arthritis, some motif variants had been previously reported.

Quantitative molecular-barcoded 5'-RACE generated the TCR beta libraries. TCRdb re-analysed the 5' RACE reads in MiXCR, keeping a single row per CDR3 protein. The data hold roughly 130,000 distinct CDR3 sequences, with 7% observed a single time. V was clipped by 4 bases and J by 0 bases, with 16 bases between them. There are 18 residues in the CDR3. This clonotype was seen repeatedly, ten times or more. Its antigen remains unknown. The TCR was taken from a male donor with ankylosing spondylitis or in good health (not recorded which). Sequenced input: blood, either unsorted or a sorted T cell fraction (not recorded which). The chain uses TRBV12-3 or TRBV12-4 and TRBJ2-6; perhaps TRBD2 as D (6 bases). The CDR3 protein is CASSWGGALHSGANVLTF. DNA of the CDR3: TGTGCCAGCAGTTGGGGCGGGGCATTACACTCTGGGGCCAACGTCCTGACTTTC.